This TCR beta chain emerged from a study of PD-1 blockade in classical Hodgkin lymphoma. Some clones are missing from TCRdb's copy, which holds only in-frame ones; the method was immunoSEQ multiplex PCR. The table has around 31,000 clones, about three quarters seen once. Details on this clone: Antigen: not known.

In germline, CDR1 is GTSNPN, CDR2 SVGIG (reference sequence). CDR3 length: 15 amino acids. V was pared by 4 bases and J by 2 bases, with 15 bases between. Each of the patients experienced relapse following autologous stem cell transplantation, and their brentuximab vedotin exposure differed. Whole-study findings and limits: Any patient who commenced nivolumab under 1 year after ASCT was excluded. CD8+ TCR diversity did not rise significantly by C4D1, unlike CD4+. Before treatment, TCR diversity in newly diagnosed patients was reportedly lower than in healthy donors. The origin of the repertoire differences remains undefined, with disease activity or prior therapy as possible causes.

The sequencing here drew on peripheral blood mononuclear cells (PBMCs), taken before the second cycle of nivolumab. The sequence was obtained from a human donor with classical Hodgkin lymphoma. The genes are TRBV30 and TRBJ1-5; D might be TRBD1 (5 bases). CDR3 amino acids: CAWTPGVGGNQPQHF. CDR3 DNA: TGTGCCTGGACCCCGGGGGTAGGAGGCAATCAGCCCCAGCATTTT.